The entry that follows covers one T cell receptor (beta chain) sequence. Its antigen remains unidentified. The sample comes from a study of T-cell reconstitution after alpha-beta-depleted transplantation in children. Findings of the study overall: Reports say that about two months after transplant, the alpha-beta T cells came out of several hundred graft clones that had expanded. One year post-transplant, T-cell counts and diversity were largely derived from T cells produced anew.

Trimming pared 8 bases from V and 8 bases from J, leaving 9 bases between. CDR3 length: 11 residues. Germline V gene data show CDR1 as MNHEY and CDR2 as SMNVEV (reference sequence). Preparation of the TCRbeta library was carried out with unique molecular identifiers. Via MiXCR, TCRdb re-called the PCR reads, giving one row per CDR3 protein. The data show a few hundred thousand distinct CDR3 sequences, 24% seen once. This chain joins TRBV27 and TRBJ1-4; D perhaps matches TRBD1 (6 bases). The sequencing used PBMCs, mostly from graft donor cells, collected 360 days after TCRalphabeta/CD19-depleted stem cell transplant. This TCR was recovered from a female patient between 2 and 15 years old who had a stem cell transplant for congenital amegakaryocytic thrombocytopenia, so the T cells may come from the graft donor. Written as DNA, the CDR3 is TGTGCCAGCGGGAGGGGGGAAAAACTGTTTTTT. It yields the protein CASGRGEKLFF.